Shown below are 6 T cell receptor beta chains from a single sample sequenced in a study of shared clonotypes between healthy human individuals. TCRdb keeps only in-frame clones here, not all; method: immunoSEQ multiplex PCR. Seen here are more than 2,000,000 clones, just over 90% observed once, and the top ten hold over 0.12%. Sequencing used naive CD4+ T cells sorted from blood. As for subset: CD45RA+ positively selected. These receptors originate from a man younger than 35 in good health.

This clone has a single count. J is TRBJ1-1 and V is TRBV30; D may be TRBD1 (5 bases). Trimming shortened V by 4 bases and J by 4 bases, and 10 bases separated the two germline ends. Germline V CDR1 and CDR2: GTSNPN, SVGIG (reference sequence). The CDR3 runs 12 residues. The CDR3 DNA reads as TGTGCCTGGAATCAAGGGGTCACTGAAGCTTTCTTT. Translating gives CAWNQGVTEAFF. Supplemented by reference TRBV30 and TRBJ1-1, the full variable domain reads SQTIHQWPATLVQPVGSPLSLECTVEGTSNPNLYWYRQAAGRGLQLLFYSVGIGQISSEVPQNLSASRPQDRQFILSSKKLLLSDSGFYLCAWNQGVTEAFFGQGTRLTVV.

This clone came up once. The chain combines TRBV5-4 with TRBJ2-7; 7 positions agree with TRBD1. CDR3 length: 14 amino acids. Looked up from germline, CDR1 is SGHNT and CDR2 is YYREEE (reference sequence). The J segment lost 2 bases and the V segment lost 0 bases, leaving 2 bases of the junction unmatched. CDR3 in DNA: TGTGCCAGCAGCTTGGCGGGACAGACCTACGAGCAGTACTTC. This encodes CASSLAGQTYEQYF.

The chain joins TRBV5-1 to TRBJ2-5; a possible D gene is TRBD2 (6 bases). The germline gives CDR1 SGHRS, CDR2 YFSETQ. This CDR3 comprises 16 residues. The V end lost 0 bases, the J end lost 4 bases, and 16 bases lay between the germline ends. CDR3 bases: TGCGCCAGCAGCTTGGCGGCGCGGGAAGGACGAGAGACCCAGTACTTC. This encodes CASSLAAREGRETQYF.

The rearrangement joins TRBV18 to TRBJ2-1; the D gene is possibly TRBD2 (5 bases). Deletions cut 4 bases from V and 4 bases from J, with 14 bases between. CDR1 is KGHSH, CDR2 LQKENI, per germline. The CDR3 has 15 amino acids. The CDR3 DNA reads TGTGCCAGCTCACTTTCCGGACTGTCGTACAATGAGCAGTTCTTC. It encodes CASSLSGLSYNEQFF. The whole variable domain, filled in from reference TRBV18 and TRBJ2-1, reads NAGVMQNPRHLVRRRGQEARLRCSPMKGHSHVYWYRQLPEEGLKFMVYLQKENIIDESGMPKERFSAEFPKEGPSILRIQQVVRGDSAAYFCASSLSGLSYNEQFFGPGTRLTVL.

V and J are TRBV6-6 and TRBJ1-3; D is unresolved. The CDR3 sequence is 15 residues long. The V gene lost 5 bases and the J gene lost 4 bases, with 15 bases spanning the gap. Per the germline V gene, CDR1 is MNHNY and CDR2 is SVGAGI (reference sequence). The CDR3, as DNA: TGTGCCAGCAGTCCCCCCGGGTCCTCAGGAAACACCATATATTTT. This translates into CASSPPGSSGNTIYF.

The chain employs TRBV19 and TRBJ2-5; 14 bases are shared with TRBD2. The CDR3 is made up of 19 amino acids. The V gene end was trimmed by 8 bases and the J gene end by 5 bases; junction bases not matched to a gene: 19. Germline CDR1 is LNHDA and CDR2 is SQIVND (reference sequence). The DNA for the CDR3 is TGTGCCAGTCGAGCGGGACTAGCGGGAGAACTTGATTGGAAGGAGACCCAGTACTTC. Its protein is CASRAGLAGELDWKETQYF.